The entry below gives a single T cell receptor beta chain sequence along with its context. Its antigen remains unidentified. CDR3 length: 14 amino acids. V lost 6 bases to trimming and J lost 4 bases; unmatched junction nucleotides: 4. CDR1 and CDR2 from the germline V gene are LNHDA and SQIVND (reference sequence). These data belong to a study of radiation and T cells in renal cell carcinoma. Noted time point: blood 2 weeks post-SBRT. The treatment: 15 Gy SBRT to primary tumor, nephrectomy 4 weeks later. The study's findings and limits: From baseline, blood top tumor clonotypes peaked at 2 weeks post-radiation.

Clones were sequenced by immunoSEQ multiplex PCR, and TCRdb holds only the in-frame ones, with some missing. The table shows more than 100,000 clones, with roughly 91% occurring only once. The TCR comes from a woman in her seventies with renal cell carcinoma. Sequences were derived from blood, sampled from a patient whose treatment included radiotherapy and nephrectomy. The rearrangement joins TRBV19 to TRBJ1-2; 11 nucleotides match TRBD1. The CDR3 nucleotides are TGTGCCAGTAGCGGACAGGGGGCCGCCTATGGCTACACCTTC. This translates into CASSGQGAAYGYTF.